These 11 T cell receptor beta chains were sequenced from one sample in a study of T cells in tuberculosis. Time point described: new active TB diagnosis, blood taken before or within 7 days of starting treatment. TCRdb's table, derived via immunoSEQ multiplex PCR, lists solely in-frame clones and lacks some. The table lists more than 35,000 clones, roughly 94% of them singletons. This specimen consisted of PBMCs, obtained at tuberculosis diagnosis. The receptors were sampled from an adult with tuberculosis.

CDR3 sequence (DNA): TGTGCCATGCAGGGGCCTGGGGCCAACGTCCTGACTTTC. This sequence encodes CAMQGPGANVLTF. V is TRBV10-3 and J is TRBJ2-6, with D possibly being TRBD1 (6 bases). V gave up 9 bases and J gave up 2 bases, with 8 bases separating them. The CDR3 has 13 residues. Germline CDR1 reads ENHRY; CDR2 reads SYGVKD.

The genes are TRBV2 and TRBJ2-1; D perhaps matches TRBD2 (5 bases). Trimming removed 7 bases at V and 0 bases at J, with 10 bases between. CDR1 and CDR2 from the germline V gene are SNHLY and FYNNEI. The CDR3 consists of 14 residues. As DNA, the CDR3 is TGTGCCAGCACTCGGGGAAGCTCCTACAATGAGCAGTTCTTC. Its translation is CASTRGSSYNEQFF.

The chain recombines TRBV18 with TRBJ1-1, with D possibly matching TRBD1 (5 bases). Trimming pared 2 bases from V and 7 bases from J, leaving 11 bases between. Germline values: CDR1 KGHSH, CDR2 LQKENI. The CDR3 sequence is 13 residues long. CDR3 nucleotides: TGTGCCAGCTCACCATGGGGGGGGATTGAAGCTTTCTTT. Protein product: CASSPWGGIEAFF.

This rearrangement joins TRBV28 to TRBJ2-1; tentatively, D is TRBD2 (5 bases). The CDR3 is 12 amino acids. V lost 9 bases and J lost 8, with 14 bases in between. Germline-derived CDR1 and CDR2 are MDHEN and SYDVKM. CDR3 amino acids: CASNPNGDEQFF. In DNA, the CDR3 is TGTGCCAGTAATCCTAACGGGGATGAGCAGTTCTTC.

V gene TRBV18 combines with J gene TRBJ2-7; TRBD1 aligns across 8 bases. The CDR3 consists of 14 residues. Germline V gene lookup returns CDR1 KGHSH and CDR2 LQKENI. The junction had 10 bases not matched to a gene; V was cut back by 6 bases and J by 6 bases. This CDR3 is CASSMTDRAGEQYF. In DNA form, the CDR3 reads TGTGCCAGCTCGATGACGGACAGGGCCGGCGAGCAGTACTTC.

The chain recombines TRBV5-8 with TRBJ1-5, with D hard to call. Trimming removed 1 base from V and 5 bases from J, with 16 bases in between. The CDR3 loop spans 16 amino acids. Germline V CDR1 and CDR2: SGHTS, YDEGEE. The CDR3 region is CASSLNAGVRHQPQHF. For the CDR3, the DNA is TGTGCCAGCAGCTTGAACGCCGGGGTGCGCCATCAGCCCCAGCATTTT.

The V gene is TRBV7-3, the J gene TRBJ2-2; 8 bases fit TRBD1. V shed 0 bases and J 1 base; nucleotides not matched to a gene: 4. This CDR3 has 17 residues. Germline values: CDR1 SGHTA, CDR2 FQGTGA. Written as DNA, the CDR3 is TGTGCCAGCAGCTTAACCCGGGACAGGAAGAACACCGGGGAGCTGTTTTTT. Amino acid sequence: CASSLTRDRKNTGELFF.

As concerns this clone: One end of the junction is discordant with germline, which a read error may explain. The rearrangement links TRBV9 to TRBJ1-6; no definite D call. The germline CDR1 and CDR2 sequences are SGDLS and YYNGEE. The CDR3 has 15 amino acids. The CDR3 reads CASSAYTDFNSLLHF. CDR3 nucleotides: TGTGCCAGCAGCGCATACACGGACTTTAATTCACTCCTCCACTTT.

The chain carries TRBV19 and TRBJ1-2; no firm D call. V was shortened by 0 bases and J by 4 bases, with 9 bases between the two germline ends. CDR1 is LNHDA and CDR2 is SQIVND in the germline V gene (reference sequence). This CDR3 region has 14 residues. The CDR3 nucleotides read TGTGCCAGTAGTATAGACCGACTGGCCTATGGCTACACCTTC. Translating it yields CASSIDRLAYGYTF.

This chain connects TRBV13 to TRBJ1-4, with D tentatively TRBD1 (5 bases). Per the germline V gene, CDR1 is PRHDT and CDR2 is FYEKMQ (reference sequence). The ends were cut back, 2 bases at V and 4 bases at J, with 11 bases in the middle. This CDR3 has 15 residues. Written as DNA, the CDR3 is TGTGCCAGCAGCTTAAAGGGCAGGGTTAATGAAAAACTGTTTTTT. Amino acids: CASSLKGRVNEKLFF.

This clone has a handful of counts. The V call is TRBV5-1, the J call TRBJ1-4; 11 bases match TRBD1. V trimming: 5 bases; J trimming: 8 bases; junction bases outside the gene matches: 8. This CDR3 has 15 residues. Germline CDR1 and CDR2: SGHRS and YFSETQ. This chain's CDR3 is CASSLPGQGGEKLFF. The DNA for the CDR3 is TGCGCCAGCAGTTTACCGGGACAGGGGGGCGAAAAACTGTTTTTT.